This is a list of T cell receptor beta chains from one sample in a study of cytomegalovirus exposure and HLA in healthy donors. Produced via immunoSEQ multiplex PCR; TCRdb's table is partial and in-frame only. The sample lists around 100,000 clones, about 70% occurring once. Sequenced: PBMCs. The receptors shown here come from a man aged 50 to 59 in good health and CMV-seropositive. CDR3s leave out the opening cysteine and the closing phenylalanine or tryptophan. Clone size is shown for a subset of rows, as once, few, many or a class of expanded clone.

V,J,size,CDR3
TRBV9,TRBJ1-4,once,ASSVGGQTTNEKLF
TRBV6-1,TRBJ1-1,medium-sized,ASSRGWNVNTEAF
TRBV6-6,TRBJ2-7,-,ASSPLAGVYGEQY
TRBV25-1,TRBJ2-1,few,ASSERRNNEQF
TRBV21-1,TRBJ2-7,few,ASSLGRIYEQY
TRBV18,TRBJ1-4,-,ASSPPRSGTNEKLF
TRBV5-4,TRBJ2-3,few,ASSPAGGLGDTQY
TRBV5-1,TRBJ1-6,-,ASSLAGTLNSPLH
TRBV7-2,TRBJ2-7,-,ASSLDSVSYEQY
TRBV4-1,TRBJ1-1,few,ASSQGRTWPANTEAF